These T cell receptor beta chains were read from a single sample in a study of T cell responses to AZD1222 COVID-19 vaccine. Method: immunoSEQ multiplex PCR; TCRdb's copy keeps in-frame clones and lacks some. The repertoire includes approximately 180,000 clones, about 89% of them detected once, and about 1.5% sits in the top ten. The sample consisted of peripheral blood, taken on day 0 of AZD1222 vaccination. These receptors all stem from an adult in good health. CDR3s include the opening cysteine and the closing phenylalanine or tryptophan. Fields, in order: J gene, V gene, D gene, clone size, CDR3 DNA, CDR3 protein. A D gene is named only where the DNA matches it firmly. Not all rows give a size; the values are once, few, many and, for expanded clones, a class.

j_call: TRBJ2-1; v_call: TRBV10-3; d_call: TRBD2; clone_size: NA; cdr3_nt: TGTGCCATCAGTGAGCGTTCGACTAGCGGGAGATGGCATGAGCAGTTCTTC; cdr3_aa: CAISERSTSGRWHEQFF
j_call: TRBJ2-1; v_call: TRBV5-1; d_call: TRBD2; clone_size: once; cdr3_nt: TGCGCCAGCAGCTTGTTTTCTAGCGGGGGCTACAATGAGCAGTTCTTC; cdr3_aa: CASSLFSSGGYNEQFF
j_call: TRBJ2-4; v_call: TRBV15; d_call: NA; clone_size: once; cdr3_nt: TGTGCCACCAGCAGAGGAAGTCAGGGATCTAGGTTTCCCATTCAGTACTTC; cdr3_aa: CATSRGSQGSRFPIQYF
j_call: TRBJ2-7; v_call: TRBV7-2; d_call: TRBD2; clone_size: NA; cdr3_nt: TGTGCCAGCAGCTCCCGTGCGGGGGTATACGAGCAGTACTTC; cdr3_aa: CASSSRAGVYEQYF
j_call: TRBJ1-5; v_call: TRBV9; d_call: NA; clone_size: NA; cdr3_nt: TGTGCCAGCAGCTCCGGACAGAATAATCAGCCCCAGCATTTT; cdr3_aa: CASSSGQNNQPQHF
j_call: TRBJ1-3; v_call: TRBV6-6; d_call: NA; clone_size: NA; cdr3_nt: TGTGCCAGCAGTTACTCGAAGGGGGTATCCACCATATATTTT; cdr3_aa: CASSYSKGVSTIYF
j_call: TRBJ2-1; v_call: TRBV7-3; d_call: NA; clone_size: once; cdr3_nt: TGTGCCAGCAGCTTAACGAATAGCGGTTACAATGAGCAGTTCTTC; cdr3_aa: CASSLTNSGYNEQFF
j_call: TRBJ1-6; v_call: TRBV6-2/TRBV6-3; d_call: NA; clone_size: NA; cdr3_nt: TGTGCCAGCAGTTACTCGCTGACAGCGAATAATTCACCCCTCCACTTT; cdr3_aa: CASSYSLTANNSPLHF
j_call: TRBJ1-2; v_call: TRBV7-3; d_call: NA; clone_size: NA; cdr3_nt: TGTGCCAGCAGCTTCGACAGCGCGGGTGGCTACACCTTC; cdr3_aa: CASSFDSAGGYTF
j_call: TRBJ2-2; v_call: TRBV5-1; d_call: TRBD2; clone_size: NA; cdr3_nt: TGCGCCACCCAGCCTAGCGGGAGGGCCGGGGAGCTGTTTTTT; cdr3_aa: CATQPSGRAGELFF
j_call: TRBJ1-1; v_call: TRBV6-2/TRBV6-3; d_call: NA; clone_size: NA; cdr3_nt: TGTGCCAGCAGTTACCTTCGACAGCGTTCAACTGAAGCTTTCTTT; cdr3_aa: CASSYLRQRSTEAFF
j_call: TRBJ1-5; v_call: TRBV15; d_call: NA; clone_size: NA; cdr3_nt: TGTGCCACCAGGCAAACAGGTAGCAATCAGCCCCAGCATTTT; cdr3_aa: CATRQTGSNQPQHF
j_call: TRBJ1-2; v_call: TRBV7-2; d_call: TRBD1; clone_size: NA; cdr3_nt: TGTGCCAGCAGCTCAAGGACAGGGACTCACTATGGCTACACCTTC; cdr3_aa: CASSSRTGTHYGYTF
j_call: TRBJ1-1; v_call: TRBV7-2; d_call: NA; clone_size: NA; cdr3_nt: TGTGCCAGCAGCCTGTTCCCAATGGGGGCGAACACTGAAGCTTTCTTT; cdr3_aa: CASSLFPMGANTEAFF
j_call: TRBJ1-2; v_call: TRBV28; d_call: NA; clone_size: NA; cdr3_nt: TGTGCCACCGGAGCTAACTATGGCTACACCTTC; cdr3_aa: CATGANYGYTF
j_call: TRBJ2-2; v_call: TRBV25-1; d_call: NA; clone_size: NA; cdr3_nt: TGTGCCAGCAGTGGGACAGTTAACACCGGGGAGCTGTTTTTT; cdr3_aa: CASSGTVNTGELFF
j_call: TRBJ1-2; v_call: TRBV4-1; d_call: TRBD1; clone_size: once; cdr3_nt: TGCGCCAGCAGCCAAGTCGGGACAGGGTATGGCTACACCTTC; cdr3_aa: CASSQVGTGYGYTF
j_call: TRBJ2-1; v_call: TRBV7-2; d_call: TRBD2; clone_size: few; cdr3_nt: TGTGCCAGCAGCCCGCCGGGACTAGCGGGAGGGTACAATGAGCAGTTCTTC; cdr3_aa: CASSPPGLAGGYNEQFF
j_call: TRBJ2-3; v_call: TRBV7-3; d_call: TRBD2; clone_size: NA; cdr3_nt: TGTGCCAGCAGCTTAGTGGGGGGGAGCACAGATACGCAGTATTTT; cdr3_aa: CASSLVGGSTDTQYF
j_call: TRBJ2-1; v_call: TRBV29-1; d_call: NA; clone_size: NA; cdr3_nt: TGCAGCGCCTACGAACAGGGACGATCGTACAATGAGCAGTTCTTC; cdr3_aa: CSAYEQGRSYNEQFF
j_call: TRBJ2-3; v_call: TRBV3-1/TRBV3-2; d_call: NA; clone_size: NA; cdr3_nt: TGTGCCAGCAGCCAAGGGCAACCTGGCACAGATACGCAGTATTTT; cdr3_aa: CASSQGQPGTDTQYF
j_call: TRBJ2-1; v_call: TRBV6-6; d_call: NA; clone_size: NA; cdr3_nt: TGTGCCAGCACCTTTTCTAAGGGGAGCGGAAAAAATGAGCAGTTCTTC; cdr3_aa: CASTFSKGSGKNEQFF
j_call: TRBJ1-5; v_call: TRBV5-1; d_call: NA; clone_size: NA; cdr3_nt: TGCGCCAGCAGCTCCGAAGGCGCGAAGGGTCAGCCCCAGCATTTT; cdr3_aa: CASSSEGAKGQPQHF
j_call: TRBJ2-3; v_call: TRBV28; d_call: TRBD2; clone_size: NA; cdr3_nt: TGTGCCAGCAGTCTGTCGGGACTAAACGTAGATACGCAGTATTTT; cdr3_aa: CASSLSGLNVDTQYF
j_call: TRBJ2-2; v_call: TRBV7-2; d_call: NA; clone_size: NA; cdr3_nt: TGTGCCAGCAGCCCCCAGGCCCAGGGAAGGAACACCGGGGAGCTGTTTTTT; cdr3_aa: CASSPQAQGRNTGELFF
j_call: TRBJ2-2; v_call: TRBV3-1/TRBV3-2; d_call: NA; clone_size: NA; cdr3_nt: TGTGCCAGCAGCCAAGAAACCTTGAACACCGGGGAGCTGTTTTTT; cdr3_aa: CASSQETLNTGELFF
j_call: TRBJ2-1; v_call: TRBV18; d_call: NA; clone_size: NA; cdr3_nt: TGTGCCAGCGGAACATCCCAAGGGAATGAGCAGTTCTTC; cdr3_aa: CASGTSQGNEQFF
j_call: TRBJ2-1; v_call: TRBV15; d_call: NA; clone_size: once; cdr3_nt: TGTGCCACCAGCGAGGGCCCCAGTAATGAGCAGTTCTTC; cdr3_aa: CATSEGPSNEQFF
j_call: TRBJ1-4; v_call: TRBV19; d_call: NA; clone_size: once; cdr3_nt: TGTGCCAGTAGCCCTGGGAGAGGGGCTAATGAAAAACTGTTTTTT; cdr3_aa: CASSPGRGANEKLFF
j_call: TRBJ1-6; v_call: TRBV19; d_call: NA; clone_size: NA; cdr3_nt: TGTGCCACCCGCCTCGACCGTTATTCACCCCTCCACTTT; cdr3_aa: CATRLDRYSPLHF
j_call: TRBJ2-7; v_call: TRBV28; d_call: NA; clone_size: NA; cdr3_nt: TGTGCCAGCACCAGGGACAACTACGAGCAGTACTTC; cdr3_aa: CASTRDNYEQYF
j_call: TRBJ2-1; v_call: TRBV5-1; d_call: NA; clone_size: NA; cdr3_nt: TGCGCCAGCAGCTTTAGGTATGGAGGAAACAATGAGCAGTTCTTC; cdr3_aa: CASSFRYGGNNEQFF
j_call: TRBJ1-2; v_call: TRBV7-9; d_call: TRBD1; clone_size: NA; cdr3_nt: TGTGCCAGCAGCTCAGGGGGACGCTATGGCTACACCTTC; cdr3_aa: CASSSGGRYGYTF
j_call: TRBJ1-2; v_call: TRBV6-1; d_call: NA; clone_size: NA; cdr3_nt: TGTGCCAGCAGCTCGGTCCAGAACTATGGCTACACCTTC; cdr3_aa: CASSSVQNYGYTF
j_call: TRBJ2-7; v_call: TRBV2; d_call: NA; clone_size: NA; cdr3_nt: TGTGCCAGCCATTTAAGCGGAAGCTCCTACGAGCAGTACTTC; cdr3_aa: CASHLSGSSYEQYF
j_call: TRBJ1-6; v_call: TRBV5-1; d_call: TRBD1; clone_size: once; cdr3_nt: TGCGCCAGCAGCTTGACAGGGGACCATAATTCACCCCTCCACTTT; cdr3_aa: CASSLTGDHNSPLHF
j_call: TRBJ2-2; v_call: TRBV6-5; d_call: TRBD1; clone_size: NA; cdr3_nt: TGTGCCAGCAGTTTGGACAGGGGGCAAGGGGAGCTGTTTTTT; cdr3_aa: CASSLDRGQGELFF
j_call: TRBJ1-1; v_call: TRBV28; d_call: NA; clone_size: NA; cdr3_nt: TGTGCCAGCAGTACCGCAGGTACGGTGAACACTGAAGCTTTCTTT; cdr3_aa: CASSTAGTVNTEAFF
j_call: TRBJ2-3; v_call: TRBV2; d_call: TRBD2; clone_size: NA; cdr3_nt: TGTGCCAGCAGCGGGGGGGTGGGTACGCAGTATTTT; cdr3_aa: CASSGGVGTQYF
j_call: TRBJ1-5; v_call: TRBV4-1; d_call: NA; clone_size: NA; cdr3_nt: TGCGCCAGCAGCCCCGAGAGGACAGGCAATCAGCCCCAGCATTTT; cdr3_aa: CASSPERTGNQPQHF
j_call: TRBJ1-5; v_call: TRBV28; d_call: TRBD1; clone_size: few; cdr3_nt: TGTGCCAGCAGGGGACAGGGGGACCAATATAGCAATCAGCCCCAGCATTTT; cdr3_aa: CASRGQGDQYSNQPQHF
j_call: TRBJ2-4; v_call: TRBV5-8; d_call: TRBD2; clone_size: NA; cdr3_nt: TGTGCCAGCAGCTTGACAGGACTAGCGGGGGGGCATTACATTCAGTACTTC; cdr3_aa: CASSLTGLAGGHYIQYF
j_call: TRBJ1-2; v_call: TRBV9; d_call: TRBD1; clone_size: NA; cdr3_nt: TGTGCCAGCAGCTTCACCTCCGGGACAGTTCGCTATGGCTACACCTTC; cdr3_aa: CASSFTSGTVRYGYTF
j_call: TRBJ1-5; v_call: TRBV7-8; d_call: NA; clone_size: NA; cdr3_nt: TGTGCCAGCAGCCTAAGACATAATCAGCCCCAGCATTTT; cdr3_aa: CASSLRHNQPQHF
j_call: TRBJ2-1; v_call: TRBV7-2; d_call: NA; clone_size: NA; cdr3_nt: TGTGCCAGCAGCTCTACGGGCCCACCGAATGAGCAGTTCTTC; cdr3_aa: CASSSTGPPNEQFF
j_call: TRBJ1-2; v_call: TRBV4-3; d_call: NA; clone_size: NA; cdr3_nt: TGCGCCAGCAGCCAAGATCCCCTGAACTATGGCTACACCTTC; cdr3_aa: CASSQDPLNYGYTF
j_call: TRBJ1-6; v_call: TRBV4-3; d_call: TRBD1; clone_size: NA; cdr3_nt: TGCGCCAGCAGCCCGGGACAGGGTGATTCACCCCTCCACTTT; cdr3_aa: CASSPGQGDSPLHF
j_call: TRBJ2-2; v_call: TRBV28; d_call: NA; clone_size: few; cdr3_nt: TGTGCCAGCAGTCCGACGGAATGGGGGAACACCGGGGAGCTGTTTTTT; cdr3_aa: CASSPTEWGNTGELFF
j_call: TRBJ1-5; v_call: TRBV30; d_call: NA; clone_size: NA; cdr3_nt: TGTGCCTGGAGCGGGCAGGCCGATCAGCCCCAGCATTTT; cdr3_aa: CAWSGQADQPQHF
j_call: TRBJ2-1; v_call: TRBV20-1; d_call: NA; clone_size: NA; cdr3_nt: TGCAGTGCCCCCAGGGGCTATGAGCAGTTCTTC; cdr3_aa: CSAPRGYEQFF
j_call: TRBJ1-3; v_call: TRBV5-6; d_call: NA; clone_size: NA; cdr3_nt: TGTGCCAGCAGCCGTCGGGAGCACTCTGGAAACACCATATATTTT; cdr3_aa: CASSRREHSGNTIYF